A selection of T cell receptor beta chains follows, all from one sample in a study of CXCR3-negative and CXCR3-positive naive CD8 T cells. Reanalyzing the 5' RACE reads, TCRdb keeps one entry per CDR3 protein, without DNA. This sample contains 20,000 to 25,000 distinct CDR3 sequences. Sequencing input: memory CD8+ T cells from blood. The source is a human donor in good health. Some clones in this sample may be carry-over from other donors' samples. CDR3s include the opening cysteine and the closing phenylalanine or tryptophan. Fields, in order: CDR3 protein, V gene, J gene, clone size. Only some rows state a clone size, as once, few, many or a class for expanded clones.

CDR3: CASSQVADNTGELFF; V: TRBV4-1; J: TRBJ2-2; size: -
CDR3: CSARDGSSYEQYF; V: TRBV20-1; J: TRBJ2-7; size: -
CDR3: CSVPIQGVETQYF; V: TRBV29-1; J: TRBJ2-5; size: -
CDR3: CSARDAGAPNYGYTF; V: TRBV20-1; J: TRBJ1-2; size: -
CDR3: CSVDGQVNTEAFF; V: TRBV29-1; J: TRBJ1-1; size: -
CDR3: CASVFRMGGNEQFF; V: TRBV7-8; J: TRBJ2-1; size: -
CDR3: CASSIAADNQPQHF; V: TRBV19; J: TRBJ1-5; size: -
CDR3: CASSPRTSGDSYEQYF; V: TRBV4-2; J: TRBJ2-7; size: medium-sized
CDR3: CASSLVGGWAATQETQYF; V: TRBV12-3/TRBV12-4; J: TRBJ2-5; size: -
CDR3: CSVGPQGEYGYTF; V: TRBV29-1; J: TRBJ1-2; size: -
CDR3: CAGSARSGSGYTF; V: TRBV6-5; J: TRBJ1-2; size: -
CDR3: CASSLGASYEQYF; V: TRBV12-3/TRBV12-4; J: TRBJ2-7; size: -
CDR3: CASIQGQGGVYGYTF; V: TRBV2; J: TRBJ1-2; size: -
CDR3: CASSFAQGPTEASF; V: TRBV5-5; J: TRBJ1-1; size: -
CDR3: CASSQVSSGGGDTDTQYF; V: TRBV4-3; J: TRBJ2-3; size: -
CDR3: CASSLAGLANTGELFF; V: TRBV7-2; J: TRBJ2-2; size: -
CDR3: CAIKPRTSGNTDTQYF; V: TRBV6-2/TRBV6-3; J: TRBJ2-3; size: -
CDR3: CARTVPNGQEQYF; V: TRBV2; J: TRBJ2-7; size: -
CDR3: CSVEPRTRTAPGELFF; V: TRBV29-1; J: TRBJ2-2; size: -
CDR3: CASRLQGAVNYEQYF; V: TRBV7-8; J: TRBJ2-7; size: -
CDR3: CASSLPGNYGYTF; V: TRBV7-9; J: TRBJ1-2; size: -
CDR3: CASSWLGDTQYF; V: TRBV28; J: TRBJ2-3; size: -
CDR3: CASSTTDFPATDTQYF; V: TRBV9; J: TRBJ2-3; size: -
CDR3: CASRNGYEQYF; V: TRBV2; J: TRBJ2-7; size: -
CDR3: CSAVTSGGTYEQYF; V: TRBV20-1; J: TRBJ2-7; size: -
CDR3: CASSLTGAPSYEQYF; V: TRBV5-1; J: TRBJ2-7; size: -
CDR3: CASSEENTGELFF; V: TRBV6-4; J: TRBJ2-2; size: medium-sized
CDR3: CASSATGGSSYNEQFF; V: TRBV5-1; J: TRBJ2-1; size: -
CDR3: CASSLGSGTSNEQFF; V: TRBV4-2; J: TRBJ2-1; size: -
CDR3: CASSQAQSINQPQHF; V: TRBV4-2; J: TRBJ1-5; size: -
CDR3: CSVWTGYNTGELFF; V: TRBV29-1; J: TRBJ2-2; size: -
CDR3: CASSLAGGLDNEQFF; V: TRBV6-1; J: TRBJ2-1; size: medium-sized
CDR3: CASSRQASYEQYF; V: TRBV6-2/TRBV6-3; J: TRBJ2-7; size: -
CDR3: CSVEDLLVRDRRTSGANVLTF; V: TRBV29-1; J: TRBJ2-6; size: -
CDR3: CASRPGQGSSYEQYF; V: TRBV7-2; J: TRBJ2-7; size: -
CDR3: CASNSIPGRTYEQYF; V: TRBV5-6; J: TRBJ2-7; size: -
CDR3: CASSLWGLPYEQYF; V: TRBV7-2; J: TRBJ2-7; size: -
CDR3: CASSPGLAGGHGGGELFF; V: TRBV4-2; J: TRBJ2-2; size: -
CDR3: CASSIIGYNEQFF; V: TRBV19; J: TRBJ2-1; size: -
CDR3: CASSVQGATIYNEQFF; V: TRBV27; J: TRBJ2-1; size: -
CDR3: CASSPDRVQETQYF; V: TRBV7-6; J: TRBJ2-5; size: -